The clone carrying this T cell receptor (beta chain) was counted at least ten times. Unique molecular identifier tags were affixed to discrete cDNA molecules. TCRdb re-derived calls from the 5' RACE reads in MiXCR, one entry per CDR3 protein. The sample consists of some 49,000 distinct CDR3 sequences, roughly 10% of them appearing once. This sample stems from a study of early T cells in non-severe SARS-CoV-2 infection. The source is an adult who was a healthcare worker with PCR-confirmed SARS-CoV-2 infection or an uninfected control (not recorded which). The sample consisted of whole blood.

CDR3 in amino acids: CASSFKSRTDTQYF. Written as DNA, the CDR3 is TGTGCCAGCAGCTTTAAGTCGCGAACAGATACGCAGTATTTT. V gene TRBV5-6 combines with J gene TRBJ2-3, with D hard to call. This CDR3 is 14 amino acids long. The ends were cut back, 2 bases at V and 3 bases at J, with 10 bases in the middle. Germline values: CDR1 SGHDT, CDR2 YYEEEE.